The clone carrying this T cell receptor (beta chain) has a handful of counts. Its antigen remains unknown. The data were taken from a study of CD8 T cells in ankylosing spondylitis. The V gene's germline CDR1 is KGHDR and CDR2 SFDVKD. V lost 9 bases to trimming and J lost 2 bases; unmatched junction nucleotides: 9. The CDR3 contains 15 residues. Quantitative 5'-RACE with molecular barcodes produced the TCR beta libraries. A single record per CDR3 protein comes from TCRdb applying MiXCR to the 5' RACE reads. Seen here are 100,000 to 150,000 distinct CDR3 sequences, about a sixth observed once, and the top ten hold 30% to 35%. General study points: As for the disease-linked clones, they showed a CD8+ phenotype and occurred at relatively low frequencies in peripheral blood. Significant enrichment of disease-linked clones was reported in matched ankylosing spondylitis synovial fluid. For ankylosing spondylitis blood, a TCR beta motif of several highly homologous variants appeared characteristic.

The J gene is TRBJ2-7, the V gene TRBV24-1, with TRBD1 matching over 10 bases. The material sequenced was blood, either unsorted or a sorted T cell fraction (not recorded which). The receptor was derived from a male donor with ankylosing spondylitis. This CDR3 reads CATHLRTGGTYEQYF. Here the CDR3 DNA reads TGTGCCACCCACCTTAGGACAGGGGGTACCTACGAGCAGTACTTC.